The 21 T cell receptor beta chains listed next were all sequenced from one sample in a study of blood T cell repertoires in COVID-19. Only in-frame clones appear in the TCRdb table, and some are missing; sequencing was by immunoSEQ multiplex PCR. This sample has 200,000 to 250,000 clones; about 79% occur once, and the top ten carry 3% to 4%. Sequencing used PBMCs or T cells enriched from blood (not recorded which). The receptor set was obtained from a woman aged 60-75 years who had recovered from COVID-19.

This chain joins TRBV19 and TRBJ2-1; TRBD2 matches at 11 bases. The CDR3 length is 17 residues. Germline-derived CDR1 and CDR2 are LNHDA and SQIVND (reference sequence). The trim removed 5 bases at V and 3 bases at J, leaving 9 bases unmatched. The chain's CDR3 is CASSPWGSGGVYNEQFF. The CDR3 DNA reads TGTGCCAGTAGTCCCTGGGGTAGCGGGGGGGTCTACAATGAGCAGTTCTTC.

The CDR3 region is CASSSGTRNEQYF. The DNA for the CDR3 is TGCGCCAGCAGCTCCGGGACTAGGAACGAGCAGTACTTC. This chain joins TRBV5-1 and TRBJ2-7; 8 bases align to TRBD2. From germline, CDR1 is SGHRS and CDR2 YFSETQ. The CDR3 totals 13 residues. V was pared by 3 bases and J by 5 bases, with 4 bases of the junction left unmatched.

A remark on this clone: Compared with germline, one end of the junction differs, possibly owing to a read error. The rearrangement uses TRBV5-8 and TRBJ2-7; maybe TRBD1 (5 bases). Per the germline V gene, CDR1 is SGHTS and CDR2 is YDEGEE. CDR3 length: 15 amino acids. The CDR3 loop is CASSLPREPPYEQCF. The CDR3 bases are TGTGCCAGCAGCTTGCCCAGGGAACCACCCTACGAGCAGTGCTTC. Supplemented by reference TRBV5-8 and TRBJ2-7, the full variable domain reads EAGVTQSPTHLIKTRGQQATLRCSPISGHTSVYWYQQALGLGLQFLLWYDEGEERNRGNFPPRFSGRQFPNYSSELNVNALELEDSALYLCASSLPREPPYEQCFGPGTRLTVT.

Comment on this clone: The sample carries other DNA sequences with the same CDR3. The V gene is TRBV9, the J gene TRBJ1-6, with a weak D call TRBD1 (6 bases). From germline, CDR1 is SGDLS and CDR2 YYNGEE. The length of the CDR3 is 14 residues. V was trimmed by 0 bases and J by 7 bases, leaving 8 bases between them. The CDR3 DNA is TGTGCCAGCAGCGTAGATAGGGGGAATTCACCCCTCCACTTT. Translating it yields CASSVDRGNSPLHF.

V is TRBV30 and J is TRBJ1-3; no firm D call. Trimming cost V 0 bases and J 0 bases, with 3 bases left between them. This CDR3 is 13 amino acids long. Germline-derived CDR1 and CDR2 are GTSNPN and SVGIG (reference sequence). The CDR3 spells CAWSVHSGNTIYF. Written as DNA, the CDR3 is TGTGCCTGGAGTGTACACTCTGGAAACACCATATATTTT.

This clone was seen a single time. The CDR3 DNA follows: TGTGCCAGCAGCGGGACGACAGGGGCCGGGGAGCTGTTTTTT. Encoded protein: CASSGTTGAGELFF. This chain joins TRBV7-9 and TRBJ2-2, with 8 bases aligning to TRBD1. The CDR3 sequence is 14 residues long. V lost 5 bases and J lost 6; bases outside the gene matches: 5. The germline gives CDR1 SEHNR, CDR2 FQNEAQ (reference sequence). Supplemented by reference TRBV7-9 and TRBJ2-2, the full variable domain reads DTGVSQNPRHKITKRGQNVTFRCDPISEHNRLYWYRQTLGQGPEFLTYFQNEAQLEKSRLLSDRFSAERPKGSFSTLEIQRTEQGDSAMYLCASSGTTGAGELFFGEGSRLTVL.

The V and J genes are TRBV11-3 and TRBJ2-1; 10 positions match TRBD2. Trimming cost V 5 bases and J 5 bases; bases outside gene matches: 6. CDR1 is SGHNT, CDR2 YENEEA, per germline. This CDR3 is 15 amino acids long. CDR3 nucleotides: TGTGCCAGCAGCCAAGCGGGAGGGCAAAACAATGAGCAGTTCTTC. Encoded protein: CASSQAGGQNNEQFF.

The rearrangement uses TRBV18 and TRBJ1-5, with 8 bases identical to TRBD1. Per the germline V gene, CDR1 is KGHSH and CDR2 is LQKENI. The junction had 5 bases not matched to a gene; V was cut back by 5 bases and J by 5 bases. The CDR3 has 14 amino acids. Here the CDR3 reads CASSGTGKYQPQHF. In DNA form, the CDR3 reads TGTGCCAGCTCAGGGACAGGAAAGTATCAGCCCCAGCATTTT.

The CDR3 coding sequence is TGTGCCAGCAGGTCCGGGACAGGGGGACCCCTCCACTTT. The encoded protein is CASRSGTGGPLHF. The genes are TRBV12-3 or TRBV12-4 and TRBJ1-6, with 11 bases fitting TRBD1. After removal of 6 bases from V and 12 bases from J, the junction contained 4 bases not matched to a gene. The CDR3 length is 13 residues.

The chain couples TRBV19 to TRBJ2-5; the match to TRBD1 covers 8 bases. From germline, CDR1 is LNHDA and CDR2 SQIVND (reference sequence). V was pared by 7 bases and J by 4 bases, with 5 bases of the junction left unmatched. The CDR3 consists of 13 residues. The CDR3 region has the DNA TGTGCCAGTAATTACGGACAGGGAGAGACCCAGTACTTC. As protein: CASNYGQGETQYF.

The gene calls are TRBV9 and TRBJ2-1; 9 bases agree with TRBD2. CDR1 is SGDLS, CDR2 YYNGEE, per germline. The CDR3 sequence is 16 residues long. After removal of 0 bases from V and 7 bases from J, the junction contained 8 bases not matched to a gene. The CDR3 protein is CASSVAVAGEVNEQFF. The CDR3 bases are TGTGCCAGCAGCGTAGCAGTAGCGGGAGAAGTGAATGAGCAGTTCTTC.

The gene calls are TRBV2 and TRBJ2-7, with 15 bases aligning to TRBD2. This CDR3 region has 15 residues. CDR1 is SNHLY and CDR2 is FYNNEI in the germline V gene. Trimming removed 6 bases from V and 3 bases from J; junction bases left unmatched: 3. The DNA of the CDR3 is TGTGCCAGCAGGCGGACTAGCGGGGGGGGCTACGAGCAGTACTTC. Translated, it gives CASRRTSGGGYEQYF.

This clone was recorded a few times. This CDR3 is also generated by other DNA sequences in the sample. The CDR3, as DNA: TGCGCCAGCAGCTTGGGAACGGTTAGCAATCAGCCCCAGCATTTT. Amino acids: CASSLGTVSNQPQHF. This sequence joins TRBV5-1 and TRBJ1-5; D is unclear. The CDR3 is 15 amino acids. Trimming cost V 0 bases and J 0 bases, with 7 bases left between them. Germline V gives CDR1 SGHRS, CDR2 YFSETQ.

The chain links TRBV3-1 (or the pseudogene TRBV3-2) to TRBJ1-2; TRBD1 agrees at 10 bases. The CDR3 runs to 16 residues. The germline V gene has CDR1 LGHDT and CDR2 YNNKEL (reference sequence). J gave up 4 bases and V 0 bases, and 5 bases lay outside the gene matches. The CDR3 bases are TGTGCCAGCAGCCAAGATTGGGACAGGGGCGGCTATGGCTACACCTTC. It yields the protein CASSQDWDRGGYGYTF.

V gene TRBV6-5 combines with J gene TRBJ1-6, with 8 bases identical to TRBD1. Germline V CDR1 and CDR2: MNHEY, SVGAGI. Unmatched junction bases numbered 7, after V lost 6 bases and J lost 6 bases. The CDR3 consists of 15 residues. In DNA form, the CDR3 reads TGTGCCAGCAGAGTCCAGGGGGCGAGTAATTCACCCCTCCACTTT. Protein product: CASRVQGASNSPLHF.

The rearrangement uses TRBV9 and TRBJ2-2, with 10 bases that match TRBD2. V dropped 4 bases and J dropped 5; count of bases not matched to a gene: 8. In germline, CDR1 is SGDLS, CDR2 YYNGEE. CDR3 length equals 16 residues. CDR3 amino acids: CASSPRDSGGTGELFF. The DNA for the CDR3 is TGTGCCAGCAGCCCCCGGGATAGCGGGGGGACCGGGGAGCTGTTTTTT.

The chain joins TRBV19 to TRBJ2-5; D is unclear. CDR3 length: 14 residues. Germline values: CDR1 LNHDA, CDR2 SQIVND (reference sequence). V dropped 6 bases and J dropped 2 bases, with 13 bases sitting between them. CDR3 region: CASSNLQAQETQYF. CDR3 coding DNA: TGTGCCAGTAGCAACCTTCAGGCGCAAGAGACCCAGTACTTC.

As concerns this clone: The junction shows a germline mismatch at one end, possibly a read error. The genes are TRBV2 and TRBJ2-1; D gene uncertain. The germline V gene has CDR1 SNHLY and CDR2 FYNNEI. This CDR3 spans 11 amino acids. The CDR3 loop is CASSPYDEQFF. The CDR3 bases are TGTGCCAGCAGCCCCTACGATGAGCAGTTCTTC.

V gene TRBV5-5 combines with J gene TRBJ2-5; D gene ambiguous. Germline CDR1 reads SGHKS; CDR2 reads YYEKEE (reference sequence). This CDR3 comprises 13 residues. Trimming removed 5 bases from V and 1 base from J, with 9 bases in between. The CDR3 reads CASRPGFQETQYF. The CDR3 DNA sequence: TGTGCCAGCAGACCCGGGTTCCAAGAGACCCAGTACTTC.

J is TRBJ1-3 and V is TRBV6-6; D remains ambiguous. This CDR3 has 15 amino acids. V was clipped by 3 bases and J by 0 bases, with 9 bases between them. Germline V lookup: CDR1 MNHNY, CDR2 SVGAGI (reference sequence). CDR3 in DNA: TGTGCCAGCAGTTATTCGGAGAGCTCTGGAAACACCATATATTTT. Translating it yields CASSYSESSGNTIYF.

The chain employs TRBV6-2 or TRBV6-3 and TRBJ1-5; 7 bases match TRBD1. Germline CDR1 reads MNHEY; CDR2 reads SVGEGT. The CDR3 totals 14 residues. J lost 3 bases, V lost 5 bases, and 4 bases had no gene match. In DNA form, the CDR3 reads TGTGCCAGCAGTCGTGACAGGGTCAATCAGCCCCAGCATTTT. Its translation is CASSRDRVNQPQHF.